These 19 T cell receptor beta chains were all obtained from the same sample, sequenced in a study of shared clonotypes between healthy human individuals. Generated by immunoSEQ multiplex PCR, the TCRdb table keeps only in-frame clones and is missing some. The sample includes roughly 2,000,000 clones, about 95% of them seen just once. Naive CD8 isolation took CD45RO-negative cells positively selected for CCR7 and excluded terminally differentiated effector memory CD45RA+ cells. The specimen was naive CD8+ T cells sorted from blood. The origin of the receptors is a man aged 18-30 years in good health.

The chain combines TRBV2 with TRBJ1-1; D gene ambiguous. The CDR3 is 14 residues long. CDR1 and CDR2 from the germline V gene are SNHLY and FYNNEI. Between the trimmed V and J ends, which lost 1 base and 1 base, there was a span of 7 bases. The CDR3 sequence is CASSEVDGNTEAFF. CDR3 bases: TGTGCCAGCAGTGAAGTTGACGGGAACACTGAAGCTTTCTTT.

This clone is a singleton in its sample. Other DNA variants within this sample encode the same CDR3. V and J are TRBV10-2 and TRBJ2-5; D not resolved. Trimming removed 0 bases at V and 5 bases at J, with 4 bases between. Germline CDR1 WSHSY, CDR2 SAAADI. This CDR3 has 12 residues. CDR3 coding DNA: TGCGCCAGCAGTGAGTCGTGGGAGACCCAGTACTTC. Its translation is CASSESWETQYF.

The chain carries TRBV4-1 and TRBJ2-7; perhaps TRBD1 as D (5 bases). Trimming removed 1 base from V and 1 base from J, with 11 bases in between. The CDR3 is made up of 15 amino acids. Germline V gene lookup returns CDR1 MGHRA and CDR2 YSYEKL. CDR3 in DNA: TGCGCCAGCAGCCAAGGGGGCAGCTGGTCCTACGAGCAGTACTTC. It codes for CASSQGGSWSYEQYF.

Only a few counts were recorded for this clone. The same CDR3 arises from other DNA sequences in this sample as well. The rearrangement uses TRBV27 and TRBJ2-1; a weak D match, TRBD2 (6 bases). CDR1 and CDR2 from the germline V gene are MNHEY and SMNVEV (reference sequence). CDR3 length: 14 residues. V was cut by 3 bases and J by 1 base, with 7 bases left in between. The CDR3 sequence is CASSFGGSYNEQFF. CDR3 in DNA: TGTGCCAGCAGTTTTGGGGGGTCCTACAATGAGCAGTTCTTC.

CDR3 protein: CSVAASNDNQPQHF. The CDR3 region has the DNA TGCAGCGTTGCGGCTTCCAATGATAATCAGCCCCAGCATTTT. V and J are TRBV29-1 and TRBJ1-5; no definite D call. This CDR3 spans 14 amino acids. CDR1 is SQVTM and CDR2 is ANQGSEA in the germline V gene. Trimming pared 4 bases from V and 4 bases from J, leaving 14 bases between.

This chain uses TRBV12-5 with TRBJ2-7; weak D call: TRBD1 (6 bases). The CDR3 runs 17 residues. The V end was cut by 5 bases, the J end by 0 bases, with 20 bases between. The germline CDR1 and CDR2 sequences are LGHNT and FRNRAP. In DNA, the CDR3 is TGTGCTAGTGGTGCTCCGGTGGACGCCAGGGGCTCCTACGAGCAGTACTTC. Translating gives CASGAPVDARGSYEQYF.

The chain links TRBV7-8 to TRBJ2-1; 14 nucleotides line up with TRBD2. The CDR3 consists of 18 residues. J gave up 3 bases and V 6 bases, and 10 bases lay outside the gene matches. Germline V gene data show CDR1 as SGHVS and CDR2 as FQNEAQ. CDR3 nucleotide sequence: TGTGCCAGCAGTCATCCTGGACTAGCGGGAGGCCTCTACAATGAGCAGTTCTTC. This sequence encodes CASSHPGLAGGLYNEQFF.

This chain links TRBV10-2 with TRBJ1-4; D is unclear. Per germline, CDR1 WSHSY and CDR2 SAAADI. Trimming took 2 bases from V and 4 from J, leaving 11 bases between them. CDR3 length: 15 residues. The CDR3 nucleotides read TGCGCCAGCAGTGAGCTTGAGGGAATTAATGAAAAACTGTTTTTT. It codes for CASSELEGINEKLFF.

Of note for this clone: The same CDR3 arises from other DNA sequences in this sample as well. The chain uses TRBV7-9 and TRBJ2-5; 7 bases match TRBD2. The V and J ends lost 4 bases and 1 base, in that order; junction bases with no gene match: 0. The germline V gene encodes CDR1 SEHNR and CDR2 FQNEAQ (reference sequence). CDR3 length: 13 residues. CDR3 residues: CASSWGGQETQYF. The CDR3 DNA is TGTGCCAGCAGCTGGGGGGGCCAAGAGACCCAGTACTTC.

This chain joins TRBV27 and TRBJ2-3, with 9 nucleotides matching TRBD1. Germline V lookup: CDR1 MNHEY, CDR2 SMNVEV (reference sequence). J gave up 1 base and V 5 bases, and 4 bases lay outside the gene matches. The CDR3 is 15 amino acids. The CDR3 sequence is CASSITGGGTDTQYF. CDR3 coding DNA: TGTGCCAGCAGTATTACAGGGGGCGGCACAGATACGCAGTATTTT.

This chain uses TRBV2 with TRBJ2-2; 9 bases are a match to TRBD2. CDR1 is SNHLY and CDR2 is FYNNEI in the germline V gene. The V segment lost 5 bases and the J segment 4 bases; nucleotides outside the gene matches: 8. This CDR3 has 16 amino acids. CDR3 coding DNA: TGTGCCAGCAGTACCCGGACTAGCGTACGCACCGGGGAGCTGTTTTTT. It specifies CASSTRTSVRTGELFF.

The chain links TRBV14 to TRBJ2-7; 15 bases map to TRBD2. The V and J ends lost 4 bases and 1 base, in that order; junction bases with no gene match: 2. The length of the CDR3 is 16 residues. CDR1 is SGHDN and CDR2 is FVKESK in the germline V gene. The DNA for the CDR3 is TGTGCCAGCAGCCTGGGACTAGCGGGAGGATCCTACGAGCAGTACTTC. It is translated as CASSLGLAGGSYEQYF.

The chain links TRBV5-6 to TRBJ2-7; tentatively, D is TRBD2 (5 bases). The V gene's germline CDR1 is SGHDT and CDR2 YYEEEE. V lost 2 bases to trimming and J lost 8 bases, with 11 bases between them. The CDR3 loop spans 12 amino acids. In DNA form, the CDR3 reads TGTGCCAGCAGCTTCGGGGTCCTACAGCAGTACTTC. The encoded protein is CASSFGVLQQYF.

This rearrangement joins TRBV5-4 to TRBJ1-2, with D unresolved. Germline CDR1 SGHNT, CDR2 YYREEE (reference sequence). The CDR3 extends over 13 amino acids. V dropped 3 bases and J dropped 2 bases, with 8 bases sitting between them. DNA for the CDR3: TGTGCCAGCAGCTCAGGAGAAAACTATGGCTACACCTTC. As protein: CASSSGENYGYTF.

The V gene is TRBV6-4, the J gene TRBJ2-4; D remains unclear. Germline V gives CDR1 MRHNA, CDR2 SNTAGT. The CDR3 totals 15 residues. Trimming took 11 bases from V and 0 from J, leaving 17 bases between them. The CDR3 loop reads CAGKGVGPAKNIQYF. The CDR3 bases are TGTGCCGGTAAGGGTGTTGGGCCAGCCAAAAACATTCAGTACTTC.

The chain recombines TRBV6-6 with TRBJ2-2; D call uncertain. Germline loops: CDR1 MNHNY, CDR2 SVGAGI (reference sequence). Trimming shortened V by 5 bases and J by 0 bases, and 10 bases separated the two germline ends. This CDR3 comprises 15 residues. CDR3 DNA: TGTGCCAGCAGTCACCGGGCTCCGAACACCGGGGAGCTGTTTTTT. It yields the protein CASSHRAPNTGELFF.

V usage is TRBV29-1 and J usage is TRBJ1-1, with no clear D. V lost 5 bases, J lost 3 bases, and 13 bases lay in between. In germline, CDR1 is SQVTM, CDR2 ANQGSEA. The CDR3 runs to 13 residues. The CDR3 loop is CSVRPGGDTEAFF. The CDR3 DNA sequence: TGCAGCGTTCGTCCCGGCGGGGACACTGAAGCTTTCTTT.

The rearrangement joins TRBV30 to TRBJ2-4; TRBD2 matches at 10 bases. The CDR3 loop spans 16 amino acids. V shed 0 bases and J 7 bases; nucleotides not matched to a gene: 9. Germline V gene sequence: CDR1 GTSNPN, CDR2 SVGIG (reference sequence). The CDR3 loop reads CAWSVESGGAGNIQYF. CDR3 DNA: TGTGCCTGGAGTGTCGAAAGCGGGGGGGCCGGTAACATTCAGTACTTC. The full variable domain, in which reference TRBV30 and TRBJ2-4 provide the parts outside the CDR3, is SQTIHQWPATLVQPVGSPLSLECTVEGTSNPNLYWYRQAAGRGLQLLFYSVGIGQISSEVPQNLSASRPQDRQFILSSKKLLLSDSGFYLCAWSVESGGAGNIQYFGAGTRLSVL.

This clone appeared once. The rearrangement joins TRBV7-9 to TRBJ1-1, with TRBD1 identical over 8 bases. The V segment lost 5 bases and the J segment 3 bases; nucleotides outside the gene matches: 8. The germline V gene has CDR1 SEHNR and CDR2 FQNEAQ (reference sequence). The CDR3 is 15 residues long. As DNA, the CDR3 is TGTGCCAGCAGCCTAACGACAGGGGAGGACACTGAAGCTTTCTTT. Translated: CASSLTTGEDTEAFF.